One and the same sample provided the 23 T cell receptor beta chains below, sequenced in a study of shared clonotypes between healthy human individuals. Sequencing used immunoSEQ multiplex PCR; TCRdb keeps in-frame clones, though not all of them. The table lists nearly 750,000 clones, approximately 72% of them singletons. Sequencing was performed on memory CD4+ T cells sorted from blood. Specified subset: CD45RA-negative fraction. The receptors were sampled from a woman in her 30s in good health.

The CDR3 nucleotides are TGTGCCATCAGCACGAACTGGACAGGCCTCAATCAGCCCCAGCATTTT. Its protein product is CAISTNWTGLNQPQHF. The J gene is TRBJ1-5, the V gene TRBV10-3; 7 positions agree with TRBD1. The V and J ends lost 6 bases and 3 bases, in that order; junction bases with no gene match: 11. The CDR3 covers 16 residues. Per the germline V gene, CDR1 is ENHRY and CDR2 is SYGVKD.

This chain joins TRBV6-6 and TRBJ2-1; 7 positions match TRBD2. The trim removed 5 bases at V and 0 bases at J, leaving 7 bases unmatched. Germline CDR1 reads MNHNY; CDR2 reads SVGAGI (reference sequence). The CDR3 loop spans 16 amino acids. The CDR3 DNA sequence: TGTGCCAGCAGTCAGCCAGCGGGGAGCTCCTACAATGAGCAGTTCTTC. It yields the protein CASSQPAGSSYNEQFF.

The V call is TRBV29-1, the J call TRBJ1-1; 7 positions match TRBD1. Trimming removed 2 bases from V and 6 bases from J; junction bases left unmatched: 0. Per the germline V gene, CDR1 is SQVTM and CDR2 is ANQGSEA. The CDR3 contains 11 residues. The CDR3 DNA reads TGCAGCGTTGAAAGGGGGCCTGAAGCTTTCTTT. It translates to CSVERGPEAFF.

The V call is TRBV5-8, the J call TRBJ2-3, with 7 positions matching TRBD2. Germline V gives CDR1 SGHTS, CDR2 YDEGEE. This CDR3 has 16 residues. Unmatched junction bases numbered 7, after V lost 2 bases and J lost 1 base. The CDR3: CASSLRGEGRTDTQYF. The CDR3 DNA reads as TGTGCCAGCAGCTTACGGGGGGAGGGGCGCACAGATACGCAGTATTTT.

The J gene is TRBJ2-5, the V gene TRBV25-1, with D uncertain. The CDR3 has 14 residues. Germline-derived CDR1 and CDR2 are MGHDK and SYGVNS. V lost 1 base, J lost 0 bases, and 6 bases lay in between. CDR3 protein: CASSESRNQETQYF. The DNA for the CDR3 is TGTGCCAGCAGTGAATCAAGAAACCAAGAGACCCAGTACTTC.

V gene TRBV5-6 combines with J gene TRBJ2-2, with 9 bases matching TRBD1. The ends lost 7 bases at V and 4 bases at J; junction bases unmatched: 5. CDR3 length: 14 amino acids. Per germline, CDR1 SGHDT and CDR2 YYEEEE. This CDR3 is CASRTGGGTGELFF. In DNA form, the CDR3 reads TGTGCCAGCCGCACAGGGGGCGGCACCGGGGAGCTGTTTTTT. The full variable domain, rest sourced from reference TRBV5-6 and TRBJ2-2, is DAGVTQSPTHLIKTRGQQVTLRCSPKSGHDTVSWYQQALGQGPQFIFQYYEEEERQRGNFPDRFSGHQFPNYSSELNVNALLLGDSALYLCASRTGGGTGELFFGEGSRLTVL.

The genes are TRBV19 and TRBJ2-7; D is perhaps TRBD1 or TRBD2 (6 bases each). Trimming left V 2 bases short and J 5 bases short, with 13 bases between. Per the germline V gene, CDR1 is LNHDA and CDR2 is SQIVND (reference sequence). This CDR3 has 14 residues. This CDR3 is CASSISKGGDEQYF. DNA of the CDR3: TGTGCCAGTAGTATAAGTAAGGGGGGCGACGAGCAGTACTTC.

This clone turned up a few times. Other nucleotide sequences from this sample produce the same CDR3. The chain uses TRBV18 and TRBJ2-1, with a tentative D call TRBD2 (6 bases). This CDR3 is 13 amino acids long. The germline gives CDR1 KGHSH, CDR2 LQKENI. Trimming took off 3 bases at V and 5 bases at J, with 8 bases between the two ends. CDR3 in DNA: TGTGCCAGCTCACCGGGACTGGACAATGAGCAGTTCTTC. It yields the protein CASSPGLDNEQFF.

V gene TRBV19 combines with J gene TRBJ1-2; D remains ambiguous. The CDR3 loop spans 15 amino acids. Germline assignment: CDR1 LNHDA and CDR2 SQIVND (reference sequence). Deletions cut 4 bases from V and 2 bases from J, with 14 bases between. CDR3 bases: TGTGCCAGTAGTACCCCCGGGCGGCTAAACTATGGCTACACCTTC. Translation gives CASSTPGRLNYGYTF.

The chain uses TRBV10-3 and TRBJ1-2; D not resolved. V was trimmed by 3 bases and J by 5 bases, leaving 13 bases between them. The CDR3 length is 14 residues. Per the germline V gene, CDR1 is ENHRY and CDR2 is SYGVKD. The CDR3 loop is CAISDGRGTYGYTF. For the CDR3, the DNA is TGTGCCATCAGTGACGGACGAGGAACGTATGGCTACACCTTC.

This clone was seen more than once but under ten times. This sample also contains other DNA sequences that code for the same CDR3. The V call is TRBV7-2, the J call TRBJ1-3, with 9 bases that match TRBD1. The junction had 5 bases not matched to a gene; V was cut back by 4 bases and J by 4 bases. The CDR3 totals 15 residues. In germline, CDR1 is SGHTA, CDR2 FQGNSA. In nucleotides, the CDR3 is TGTGCCAGCAGCTCTACAGGGGGCTCGGGAAACACCATATATTTT. It is translated as CASSSTGGSGNTIYF.

This clone was observed a few times. The DNA of the CDR3 is TGCGCCAGCAGCTTGGGTCTGGAGCGGGGGTACACAGATACGCAGTATTTT. This encodes CASSLGLERGYTDTQYF. The gene calls are TRBV5-1 and TRBJ2-3; 8 positions agree with TRBD2. The germline CDR1 and CDR2 sequences are SGHRS and YFSETQ. The CDR3 length is 17 residues. Trimming removed 0 bases from V and 2 bases from J; junction bases left unmatched: 8. Full variable domain (remainder filled in from reference TRBV5-1 and TRBJ2-3): KAGVTQTPRYLIKTRGQQVTLSCSPISGHRSVSWYQQTPGQGLQFLFEYFSETQRNKGNFPGRFSGRQFSNSRSEMNVSTLELGDSALYLCASSLGLERGYTDTQYFGPGTRLTVL.

The rearrangement uses TRBV5-1 and TRBJ2-3; possible D gene TRBD2, 5 bases. Trimming shortened V by 4 bases and J by 0 bases, and 15 bases separated the two germline ends. Germline assignment: CDR1 SGHRS and CDR2 YFSETQ. The CDR3 runs 16 residues. Here the CDR3 reads CASSLGLVLSTDTQYF. CDR3 in DNA: TGCGCCAGCAGCCTAGGACTGGTTCTTAGCACAGATACGCAGTATTTT.

The chain uses TRBV2 and TRBJ2-7; 7 bases are shared with TRBD2. The CDR3 is 13 amino acids. Germline assignment: CDR1 SNHLY and CDR2 FYNNEI. Germline trimming cut 6 bases from V and 3 bases from J; bases unmatched to any gene: 5. The CDR3 is CASRGGQGYEQYF. The CDR3 DNA follows: TGTGCCAGCAGGGGAGGGCAAGGCTACGAGCAGTACTTC.

The V and J genes are TRBV14 and TRBJ2-7, with D possibly matching TRBD1 (5 bases). Germline V gene data show CDR1 as SGHDN and CDR2 as FVKESK. The CDR3 covers 15 residues. Trimming stripped 2 bases from V and 0 bases from J, with 11 bases between. For the CDR3, the DNA is TGTGCCAGCAGCCAATGGCACAGGAGCTCCTACGAGCAGTACTTC. It codes for CASSQWHRSSYEQYF.

The rearrangement links TRBV9 to TRBJ2-2; D ambiguous. Per the germline V gene, CDR1 is SGDLS and CDR2 is YYNGEE. This CDR3 has 16 residues. Trimming cost V 0 bases and J 6 bases, with 15 bases left between them. The DNA of the CDR3 is TGTGCCAGCAGCGTAGCGGCCAGGAGTGAGTCCGGGGAGCTGTTTTTT. Its protein product is CASSVAARSESGELFF.

This chain uses TRBV12-5 with TRBJ2-1, with D perhaps given as TRBD1 or TRBD2 (5 bases each). Germline V gene data show CDR1 as LGHNT and CDR2 as FRNRAP. There are 14 residues in the CDR3. The V and J ends lost 3 bases and 12 bases respectively, with 18 bases between them. The CDR3 nucleotides read TGTGCTAGTGGTTTCGGGACCTCATCTCTGAGGCAGTTCTTC. As protein: CASGFGTSSLRQFF.

The CDR3 sequence is CASSSGTSSADTQYF. CDR3 nucleotides: TGTGCCAGCAGTTCCGGGACTAGCTCGGCGGATACGCAGTATTTT. V is TRBV28 and J is TRBJ2-3, with TRBD2 identical over 9 bases. The CDR3 totals 15 residues. Unmatched junction bases numbered 8, after V lost 4 bases and J lost 6 bases. The V gene's germline CDR1 is MDHEN and CDR2 SYDVKM.

This clone was seen a few times. The same CDR3 arises from other DNA sequences in this sample as well. The chain is built from TRBV5-1 and TRBJ1-3, with 7 bases identical to TRBD1. The CDR3 has 14 amino acids. With V trimmed by 4 bases and J by 4 bases, 5 bases remained unmatched. Germline values: CDR1 SGHRS, CDR2 YFSETQ. The CDR3 protein is CASSQGTEGNTIYF. In nucleotides, the CDR3 is TGCGCCAGCAGCCAAGGGACAGAAGGAAACACCATATATTTT.

The gene calls are TRBV18 and TRBJ1-1; no firm D call. The CDR3 sequence is 16 residues long. The germline V gene encodes CDR1 KGHSH and CDR2 LQKENI. V shed 6 bases and J shed 3 bases, with 20 bases lying between them. Here the CDR3 reads CASSPSGEGADTEAFF. For the CDR3, the DNA is TGTGCCAGCTCTCCCTCCGGGGAGGGAGCGGACACTGAAGCTTTCTTT. Using reference TRBV18 and TRBJ1-1 for the parts outside the CDR3, the full variable domain is NAGVMQNPRHLVRRRGQEARLRCSPMKGHSHVYWYRQLPEEGLKFMVYLQKENIIDESGMPKERFSAEFPKEGPSILRIQQVVRGDSAAYFCASSPSGEGADTEAFFGQGTRLTVV.

The V and J genes are TRBV28 and TRBJ2-2, with D perhaps matching TRBD1 (6 bases). V lost 6 bases to trimming and J lost 5 bases, with 16 bases between them. CDR3 size: 15 residues. Per germline, CDR1 MDHEN and CDR2 SYDVKM. The CDR3 spells CASRREQGVTGELFF. CDR3 DNA sequence: TGTGCCAGCAGACGCGAACAGGGAGTGACCGGGGAGCTGTTTTTT. The full variable domain, its missing parts supplied by reference TRBV28 and TRBJ2-2, is DVKVTQSSRYLVKRTGEKVFLECVQDMDHENMFWYRQDPGLGLRLIYFSYDVKMKEKGDIPEGYSVSREKKERFSLILESASTNQTSMYLCASRREQGVTGELFFGEGSRLTVL.

The chain uses TRBV5-1 and TRBJ2-7; 8 nucleotides match TRBD1. V lost 4 bases to trimming and J lost 9 bases; unmatched junction nucleotides: 18. The CDR3 extends over 16 amino acids. Looked up from germline, CDR1 is SGHRS and CDR2 is YFSETQ. The CDR3 DNA is TGCGCCAGCAGCGAAGGGACAGGCGCCCGGGTGTTGAGGCAGTACTTC. Protein: CASSEGTGARVLRQYF.

This rearrangement joins TRBV11-2 to TRBJ1-5, with a possible D match to TRBD1 (5 bases). V lost 5 bases and J 4 bases, leaving 15 bases between the germline ends. The CDR3 sequence is 15 residues long. Germline-derived CDR1 and CDR2 are SGHAT and FQNNGV. The CDR3 DNA sequence: TGTGCCAGCAGCCCCACTTCCCGGGGGAATCAGCCCCAGCATTTT. Amino acids: CASSPTSRGNQPQHF.